This T cell receptor (beta chain) was sequenced in a study of regulatory T cells in long-lasting Graves disease. HTBI primers from iRepertoire and Arm-PCR of CDR3 regions yielded the TCR beta libraries. TCRdb reanalysed the multiplex PCR reads using MiXCR and keeps one entry per CDR3 protein. The table has about 340,000 distinct CDR3 sequences, 15% to 20% seen once. Comment on this clonotype: Its matching antigen is unknown.

Time point defined: persistent/refractory GD, antithyroid drugs over 5 years with positive TRAb. RNA isolated from PBMCs was used to make the TCR library. Germline assignment: CDR1 ENHRY and CDR2 SYGVKD. This CDR3 has 13 residues. Trimming pared 5 bases from V and 3 bases from J, leaving 11 bases between. Findings of the study overall: Persistent Graves' patients showed a TCR diversity that was lower than that of newly diagnosed ones.

The sequencing here drew on peripheral blood mononuclear cells (PBMCs), taken when the disease was refractory, from a patient treated with antithyroid drugs. V gene TRBV10-3 combines with J gene TRBJ2-7, with D possibly being TRBD1 (6 bases). The TCR originated in a female donor with Graves disease. CDR3 DNA sequence: TGTGCCATCAGTAATACAGGGCACTACGAGCAGTACTTC. Translated: CAISNTGHYEQYF.